This T cell receptor beta chain originates from a study of beta chain features in type 1 diabetes. The sequenced template was cDNA made from the entire isolated RNA. TCRdb keeps only in-frame clones here, not all; method: immunoSEQ multiplex PCR. The table lists a few hundred thousand clones, about 15% of them singletons. CDR3 length equals 15 residues. Looked up from germline, CDR1 is SGDLS and CDR2 is YYNGEE. The V gene end was trimmed by 1 base and the J gene end by 5 bases; junction bases not matched to a gene: 6. This clone was observed a few times. Its antigen is not known. Findings of the study overall: All four CD4+ subsets of Type 1 diabetes patients contained TCRB CDR3s that were moderately but significantly shorter.

The sequence was collected from a man between 18 and 35 years old with type 1 diabetes. The chain couples TRBV9 to TRBJ2-5; 9 bases fit TRBD2. Specimen: naive CD4+ T cells from blood. Written as DNA, the CDR3 is TGTGCCAGCAGCGTATCAGCGGGAGGAGGCGAGACCCAGTACTTC. Translated, it gives CASSVSAGGGETQYF.